The TCR beta chain under discussion was sequenced for a study of STAT5B mutations in CD4+ large granular lymphocyte leukemia. Study-level points and caveats: Patient CD4-sorted repertoires looked more clonal than healthy CD4+ repertoires, even without putative leukemic clones. 8/27 top patient clones versus 2/35 control clones were TRBV06-family.

Assay: immunoSEQ multiplex PCR; the TCRdb copy retains only in-frame clones and omits some. The repertoire holds 40,000 to 50,000 clones, with about 80% as singletons. CDR3 size: 17 residues. Germline V CDR1 and CDR2: WNHNN, SYGVQD (reference sequence). The trim removed 4 bases at V and 5 bases at J, leaving 14 bases unmatched. Regarding this clone: What it binds is not known.

The sequencing input was CD4+ T cells from blood buffy coats. The rearrangement joins TRBV10-1 to TRBJ2-7; the match to TRBD2 covers 10 bases. This clonotype was obtained from a human donor in good health. The CDR3: CASSGNRVTSGSDEQYF. The CDR3 coding sequence is TGCGCCAGCAGTGGAAACAGGGTGACTAGCGGGTCGGACGAGCAGTACTTC.